These 19 T cell receptor beta chains originate from one sample sequenced in a study of cytomegalovirus exposure and HLA in healthy donors. Libraries were prepared by immunoSEQ multiplex PCR; TCRdb keeps only in-frame clonotypes and omits some of them. Of over 200,000 clones listed, about 90% were seen once; the top ten hold 2.5% to 3.5%. Material for sequencing was PBMCs. These receptors were obtained from a woman between 18 and 30 years old in good health and CMV-seronegative.

This chain links TRBV4-2 with TRBJ2-7, with 8 nucleotides matching TRBD1. J was trimmed by 4 bases and V by 4 bases; bases with no gene match: 6. This CDR3 is 14 amino acids long. Germline V lookup: CDR1 LGHNA, CDR2 YNFKEQ. The CDR3 loop is CASSPRDRTYEQYF. CDR3 nucleotides: TGTGCCAGCAGCCCCCGGGACAGGACTTACGAGCAGTACTTC.

The V and J genes are TRBV11-2 and TRBJ2-7; unclear D gene. CDR3 length equals 13 residues. With 1 base removed from V and 4 bases from J, the gap between germline ends came to 8 bases. In germline, CDR1 is SGHAT, CDR2 FQNNGV. The CDR3 protein is CASSLGPGYEQYF. The CDR3 coding sequence is TGTGCCAGCAGCTTAGGGCCAGGTTACGAGCAGTACTTC.

This chain uses TRBV4-1 with TRBJ1-2; D ambiguous. This CDR3 spans 14 amino acids. From germline, CDR1 is MGHRA and CDR2 YSYEKL. With 0 bases removed from V and 5 bases from J, the gap between germline ends came to 10 bases. The CDR3 nucleotides read TGCGCCAGCAGCCAAGAAAAGTATGAGTATGGCTACACCTTC. As protein: CASSQEKYEYGYTF.

The genes are TRBV5-4 and TRBJ1-4; possible D gene TRBD1, 5 bases. V was shortened by 5 bases and J by 4 bases, with 15 bases between the two germline ends. This CDR3 has 15 amino acids. Germline CDR1 reads SGHNT; CDR2 reads YYREEE (reference sequence). The CDR3: CASRPGRANNEKLFF. DNA of the CDR3: TGTGCCAGCAGACCCGGCAGGGCCAATAATGAAAAACTGTTTTTT.

The chain carries TRBV9 and TRBJ2-2, with 16 bases that match TRBD2. CDR1 SGDLS and CDR2 YYNGEE come from the germline V gene. The CDR3 has 18 residues. Losses at the gene ends were 3 bases for V and 8 bases for J; bases not matched to a gene: 10. The CDR3 DNA is TGTGCCAGCAGCGGAGGACCCGGGACTAGCGGGAGGGCAGGGGAGCTGTTTTTT. Residues: CASSGGPGTSGRAGELFF.

The CDR3: CASTYRGPMNEQFF. As DNA, the CDR3 is TGTGCCAGCACATACAGGGGGCCAATGAATGAGCAGTTCTTC. The genes are TRBV6-1 and TRBJ2-1, with 9 bases aligning to TRBD1. V lost 7 bases and J lost 7; bases outside the gene matches: 8. Germline loops: CDR1 MNHNS, CDR2 SASEGT. The CDR3 is 14 amino acids.

This chain connects TRBV7-2 to TRBJ2-7; TRBD1 is a possible D gene (5 bases). This CDR3 is built from 14 residues. Germline V gene lookup returns CDR1 SGHTA and CDR2 FQGNSA. Trimming shortened V by 5 bases and J by 1 base, and 12 bases separated the two germline ends. In nucleotides, the CDR3 is TGTGCCAGCAGCCCGGCGGCAGGGTCCTACGAGCAGTACTTC. Translated: CASSPAAGSYEQYF.

The chain combines TRBV28 with TRBJ1-2; a weak D match, TRBD1 (5 bases). The CDR3 is 13 amino acids. Germline V gene data show CDR1 as MDHEN and CDR2 as SYDVKM. Trimming shortened V by 3 bases and J by 8 bases, and 13 bases separated the two germline ends. The CDR3 DNA is TGTGCCAGCAGTTTGGCGCGGGGGTGGGGCTACACCTTC. Its translation is CASSLARGWGYTF.

The chain links TRBV5-1 to TRBJ1-4; perhaps TRBD1 as D (6 bases). The germline V gene encodes CDR1 SGHRS and CDR2 YFSETQ. This CDR3 region has 15 residues. Trimming pared 0 bases from V and 8 bases from J, leaving 14 bases between. CDR3 region: CASSLVRGAAEKLFF. The CDR3 DNA follows: TGCGCCAGCAGCTTGGTGCGGGGGGCGGCGGAAAAACTGTTTTTT.

This chain links TRBV5-1 with TRBJ2-2, with a possible D match to TRBD1 (6 bases). The CDR3 runs 16 residues. The V gene lost 7 bases and the J gene lost 3 bases, with 19 bases spanning the gap. Germline V lookup: CDR1 SGHRS, CDR2 YFSETQ. CDR3 protein: CASRISGVVDTGELFF. DNA of the CDR3: TGCGCCAGCCGCATTTCAGGGGTCGTGGACACCGGGGAGCTGTTTTTT.

This clone occurred once. This chain joins TRBV11-2 and TRBJ2-7, with 8 bases that match TRBD2. Trimming took 0 bases from V and 4 from J; bases not matched to a gene: 2. There are 14 residues in the CDR3. CDR1 is SGHAT, CDR2 FQNNGV, per germline. The CDR3 DNA is TGTGCCAGCAGCTTAGAGCGGGAGGTTTACGAGCAGTACTTC. Translation: CASSLEREVYEQYF.

The CDR3 region has the DNA TGTGCCAGCAGCTCAGGACAGGGGGTCTCGGCAGATACGCAGTATTTT. It specifies CASSSGQGVSADTQYF. V and J are TRBV7-8 and TRBJ2-3, with 10 bases matching TRBD1. The trim removed 4 bases at V and 4 bases at J, leaving 8 bases unmatched. Germline-derived CDR1 and CDR2 are SGHVS and FQNEAQ. The CDR3 sequence is 16 residues long.

In its sample, this clone was seen once. This chain joins TRBV27 and TRBJ2-2, with 14 bases aligning to TRBD2. Per the germline V gene, CDR1 is MNHEY and CDR2 is SMNVEV (reference sequence). V was clipped by 6 bases and J by 4 bases; unmatched bases: 1. The CDR3 loop spans 15 amino acids. The CDR3: CASSGLAGGTGELFF. In DNA form, the CDR3 reads TGTGCCAGCAGCGGACTAGCGGGAGGCACCGGGGAGCTGTTTTTT.

The V call is TRBV29-1, the J call TRBJ2-7; perhaps TRBD2 as D (6 bases). This CDR3 is built from 13 residues. With 4 bases removed from V and 0 bases from J, the gap between germline ends came to 10 bases. In germline, CDR1 is SQVTM, CDR2 ANQGSEA. The DNA for the CDR3 is TGCAGCGTTGGCCTAGCGAGCTCCTACGAGCAGTACTTC. Translated: CSVGLASSYEQYF.

The gene calls are TRBV30 and TRBJ1-2; D is unresolved. CDR3 size: 14 residues. The ends were cut back, 1 base at V and 1 base at J, with 10 bases in the middle. The V gene's germline CDR1 is GTSNPN and CDR2 SVGIG (reference sequence). CDR3 loop: CAWSAIQDNYGYTF. CDR3 nucleotide sequence: TGTGCCTGGAGTGCAATCCAGGATAACTATGGCTACACCTTC.

The chain links TRBV29-1 to TRBJ1-4; tentatively, D is TRBD1 (6 bases). There are 15 residues in the CDR3. The V end lost 6 bases, the J end lost 8 bases, and 22 bases lay between the germline ends. In germline, CDR1 is SQVTM, CDR2 ANQGSEA. In nucleotides, the CDR3 is TGCAGCGTACTCAACCCGTGGGGGCCCATCGAAAAACTGTTTTTT. Residues: CSVLNPWGPIEKLFF.

The chain employs TRBV30 and TRBJ2-2; 9 positions match TRBD2. The V gene's germline CDR1 is GTSNPN and CDR2 SVGIG (reference sequence). The CDR3 extends over 14 amino acids. V trimming: 3 bases; J trimming: 4 bases; junction bases outside the gene matches: 3. The CDR3 DNA is TGTGCCTGGAGACTAGCGGGTGGCACCGGGGAGCTGTTTTTT. Translating it yields CAWRLAGGTGELFF.

The chain joins TRBV4-1 to TRBJ2-7, with a tentative D call TRBD2 (6 bases). This CDR3 is 16 amino acids long. V was cut by 0 bases and J by 2 bases, with 14 bases left in between. Germline CDR1 and CDR2: MGHRA and YSYEKL. The CDR3 loop reads CASSQDEAGSAYEQYF. The CDR3, as DNA: TGCGCCAGCAGCCAAGATGAGGCGGGATCGGCCTACGAGCAGTACTTC.

V usage is TRBV7-2 and J usage is TRBJ2-7; 8 bases fit TRBD2. The V and J ends lost 5 bases and 5 bases, in that order; junction bases with no gene match: 23. The CDR3 contains 19 residues. Germline V gene data show CDR1 as SGHTA and CDR2 as FQGNSA. This CDR3 reads CASSLPRSLGTSITHEQYF. The CDR3 nucleotides are TGTGCCAGCAGCCTTCCTCGCTCCTTGGGGACTAGTATTACCCACGAGCAGTACTTC.